The 25 T cell receptor beta chains below were found in one sample sequenced in a study of blood T cell repertoires in COVID-19. Only in-frame clones appear in the TCRdb table, and some are missing; sequencing was by immunoSEQ multiplex PCR. In the table there are 220,000 or so clones, around 90% of which are singletons. The sample was PBMCs or T cells enriched from blood (not recorded which). These receptors all come from a man aged 50 to 60 who had been exposed to COVID-19.

The chain employs TRBV3-1 (or the pseudogene TRBV3-2) and TRBJ1-1; TRBD1 agrees at 7 bases. V lost 4 bases, J lost 6 bases, and 11 bases stayed unmatched. CDR1 and CDR2 (germline): LGHDT, YNNKEL (reference sequence). This CDR3 region has 15 residues. In DNA form, the CDR3 reads TGTGCCAGCAGCCCCCGGACAGGTCTCAGCGCTGAAGCTTTCTTT. Translating gives CASSPRTGLSAEAFF.

The chain combines TRBV29-1 with TRBJ1-1; D may be TRBD1 (5 bases). Germline V gene lookup returns CDR1 SQVTM and CDR2 ANQGSEA. V lost 2 bases and J 10 bases, leaving 23 bases between the germline ends. CDR3 length: 15 amino acids. CDR3 sequence (DNA): TGCAGCGTTGAAAGGGCCCAGGGTCCAAATATTGGAGCTTTCTTT. Translating gives CSVERAQGPNIGAFF.

To note about this clone: The same CDR3 also results from other DNA sequences found in this sample. The V gene is TRBV28, the J gene TRBJ2-7, with a tentative D call TRBD2 (6 bases). V dropped 6 bases and J dropped 3 bases, with 9 bases sitting between them. CDR1 is MDHEN, CDR2 SYDVKM, per germline. The CDR3 length is 12 residues. DNA of the CDR3: TGTGCCAGCAGCTTGGGGGGCTACGAGCAGTACGTC. Translating gives CASSLGGYEQYV.

The count of this clone is one. The gene calls are TRBV19 and TRBJ1-3; D not resolved. V lost 6 bases to trimming and J lost 3 bases, with 9 bases between them. The length of the CDR3 is 13 residues. Looked up from germline, CDR1 is LNHDA and CDR2 is SQIVND (reference sequence). As DNA, the CDR3 is TGTGCCAGTAGGCCCACAAGTGGAAACACCATATATTTT. It specifies CASRPTSGNTIYF.

The chain joins TRBV3-1 (or the pseudogene TRBV3-2) to TRBJ2-7, with 8 bases that match TRBD2. Germline trimming cut 2 bases from V and 6 bases from J; bases unmatched to any gene: 6. The CDR3 sequence is 14 residues long. Per the germline V gene, CDR1 is LGHDT and CDR2 is YNNKEL (reference sequence). The CDR3: CASSQPGTSSEQYF. The CDR3 nucleotides are TGTGCCAGCAGCCAACCCGGGACTAGTTCCGAGCAGTACTTC.

Comment on this clone: Other DNA sequences in this specimen translate into the identical CDR3. The V and J genes are TRBV6-5 and TRBJ1-5; possibly TRBD1 for D (5 bases). V lost 0 bases and J 5 bases, leaving 11 bases between the germline ends. Germline assignment: CDR1 MNHEY and CDR2 SVGAGI. The CDR3 extends over 15 amino acids. The CDR3 region has the DNA TGTGCCAGCAGTTACTCGGGCAGGGTGGATCAGCCCCAGCATTTT. It is translated as CASSYSGRVDQPQHF.

V and J are TRBV7-3 and TRBJ1-6; the match to TRBD1 covers 7 bases. The V gene end was trimmed by 4 bases and the J gene end by 8 bases; junction bases not matched to a gene: 8. The CDR3 covers 15 residues. The germline V gene has CDR1 SGHTA and CDR2 FQGTGA. DNA of the CDR3: TGTGCCAGCAGCTCTTCTGACAGGGCCTATTCACCCCTCCACTTT. Its translation: CASSSSDRAYSPLHF.

V usage is TRBV28 and J usage is TRBJ1-2, with no clear D. Deletions cut 6 bases from V and 2 bases from J, with 13 bases between. Germline V gene sequence: CDR1 MDHEN, CDR2 SYDVKM. This CDR3 contains 14 residues. CDR3 residues: CASSVQVLNYGYTF. CDR3 nucleotides: TGTGCCAGCAGCGTCCAGGTTTTAAACTATGGCTACACCTTC.

The DNA of the CDR3 is TGTGCCAGCAGCGCCATGCCCGCCCGGTCCAATGAGCAGTTCTTC. As protein: CASSAMPARSNEQFF. The chain is built from TRBV2 and TRBJ2-1, with D unclear. The CDR3 is 15 amino acids. From germline, CDR1 is SNHLY and CDR2 FYNNEI. V was trimmed by 6 bases and J by 6 bases, leaving 18 bases between them.

The chain recombines TRBV15 with TRBJ2-7; the match to TRBD1 covers 7 bases. Trimming removed 5 bases from V and 3 bases from J; junction bases left unmatched: 7. Germline values: CDR1 LNHNV, CDR2 YYDKDF (reference sequence). The CDR3 is made up of 14 amino acids. The CDR3 DNA reads TGTGCCACCAGCCCCAGGGGACAGAGCTACGAGCAGTACTTC. The encoded protein is CATSPRGQSYEQYF.

Remarks on this clone: The sample holds other DNA sequences that translate to the same CDR3. The chain joins TRBV10-1 to TRBJ1-1; D ambiguous. This CDR3 is built from 13 residues. Germline CDR1 reads WNHNN; CDR2 reads SYGVQD (reference sequence). With 3 bases removed from V and 1 base from J, the gap between germline ends came to 6 bases. This chain's CDR3 is CASSEQTNTEAFF. The CDR3 nucleotides read TGCGCCAGCAGTGAACAGACGAACACTGAAGCTTTCTTT.

This chain joins TRBV6-4 and TRBJ2-2, with 10 bases fitting TRBD2. Trimming took 3 bases from V and 7 from J; bases not matched to a gene: 11. Germline V gene data show CDR1 as MRHNA and CDR2 as SNTAGT. The CDR3 is made up of 17 amino acids. CDR3 in amino acids: CASSESSGGAGNGELFF. DNA of the CDR3: TGTGCCAGCAGTGAGTCCAGCGGGGGGGCCGGGAACGGGGAGCTGTTTTTT.

CDR3 sequence reads: CASSLQGAGNTIYF. CDR3 in DNA: TGTGCCAGCAGCTTACAGGGTGCAGGAAACACCATATATTTT. The J gene is TRBJ1-3, the V gene TRBV5-4; possibly TRBD1 for D (6 bases). This CDR3 comprises 14 residues. V was trimmed by 2 bases and J by 4 bases, leaving 10 bases between them. CDR1 is SGHNT and CDR2 is YYREEE in the germline V gene (reference sequence).

The genes are TRBV5-1 and TRBJ2-7, with 12 bases matching TRBD2. The germline V gene encodes CDR1 SGHRS and CDR2 YFSETQ. The CDR3 loop spans 15 amino acids. V dropped 1 base and J dropped 1; count of bases not matched to a gene: 0. The CDR3 DNA sequence: TGCGCCAGCAGCTTGCTAGCGGGGGGGTCCTACGAGCAGTACTTC. Residues: CASSLLAGGSYEQYF.

V is TRBV30 and J is TRBJ1-2; 9 bases align to TRBD1. This CDR3 is 14 amino acids long. After removal of 0 bases from V and 4 bases from J, the junction contained 3 bases not matched to a gene. The germline CDR1 and CDR2 sequences are GTSNPN and SVGIG (reference sequence). The CDR3 loop is CAWSVDRGVYGYTF. In nucleotides, the CDR3 is TGTGCCTGGAGTGTAGACAGGGGGGTCTATGGCTACACCTTC.

V gene TRBV3-1 (or the pseudogene TRBV3-2) combines with J gene TRBJ1-4; 7 bases match TRBD1. V was clipped by 3 bases and J by 5 bases; unmatched bases: 6. The germline CDR1 and CDR2 sequences are LGHDT and YNNKEL (reference sequence). The CDR3 is 15 amino acids. This CDR3 reads CASSHYSGGNEKLFF. In nucleotides, the CDR3 is TGTGCCAGCAGCCATTATTCAGGGGGGAATGAAAAACTGTTTTTT.

The CDR3 DNA follows: TGTGCCAGCAGTTTAGGGGCAGGGGGCCGCAGCTCCTACGAGCAGTACGTC. Its translation: CASSLGAGGRSSYEQYV. The J gene is TRBJ2-7, the V gene TRBV28; 8 bases fit TRBD1. Per germline, CDR1 MDHEN and CDR2 SYDVKM. This CDR3 spans 17 amino acids. After removal of 2 bases from V and 0 bases from J, the junction contained 9 bases not matched to a gene.

The gene calls are TRBV5-1 and TRBJ1-1, with 10 bases matching TRBD1. This CDR3 has 16 amino acids. Trimming at V came to 2 bases and at J to 2 bases, leaving 6 bases not matched to a gene. The V gene's germline CDR1 is SGHRS and CDR2 YFSETQ. CDR3 region: CASSLPMTGGNTEAFF. The CDR3 DNA follows: TGCGCCAGCAGCTTACCGATGACAGGGGGCAACACTGAAGCTTTCTTT.

This chain connects TRBV15 to TRBJ2-7; 8 positions agree with TRBD1. The germline V gene encodes CDR1 LNHNV and CDR2 YYDKDF (reference sequence). V was clipped by 3 bases and J by 3 bases; unmatched bases: 13. CDR3 size: 17 residues. The CDR3 DNA reads TGTGCCACCAGCAGGAGGACAGGGCAGAATCGAAGCTACGAGCAGTACGTC. Translated: CATSRRTGQNRSYEQYV.

Points on this clone: This is likely a read error, given that the CDR3 carries no conserved phenylalanine or tryptophan at its end. The DNA is left out, because the CDR3 cannot be placed on it with certainty; the CDR3 is given as TCRdb lists it. The gene calls are TRBV5-8 and TRBJ2-3; TRBD2, as called in the table, went unchecked against the DNA. Germline-derived CDR1 and CDR2 are SGHTS and YDEGEE. The CDR3 sequence runs 15 residues, both termini included. CDR3 in amino acids: CASSLFNRIAGGGFG.

The CDR3 here is CASGRTTSYNEQFF. The CDR3 bases are TGTGCCAGCGGCCGCACAACCTCCTACAATGAGCAGTTCTTC. The chain combines TRBV2 with TRBJ2-1; no clear D gene. The CDR3 is 14 residues long. Per germline, CDR1 SNHLY and CDR2 FYNNEI. V was clipped by 8 bases and J by 0 bases, with 11 bases between them.

The chain couples TRBV18 to TRBJ1-1; 7 nucleotides line up with TRBD1. After removal of 6 bases from V and 6 bases from J, the junction contained 13 bases not matched to a gene. The germline V gene encodes CDR1 KGHSH and CDR2 LQKENI. The CDR3 spans 15 residues. CDR3 DNA sequence: TGTGCCAGCTCTACAGGGGATGAGTTAGGCGCTGAAGCTTTCTTT. Translation: CASSTGDELGAEAFF.

The chain has TRBV28 and TRBJ2-7, with TRBD2 matching 8 bases. Germline V lookup: CDR1 MDHEN, CDR2 SYDVKM. After removal of 3 bases from V and 7 bases from J, the junction contained 2 bases not matched to a gene. The CDR3 totals 12 residues. CDR3 sequence reads: CASSLASGEQYV. The DNA of the CDR3 is TGTGCCAGCAGTTTGGCTAGCGGGGAGCAGTACGTC.

This clone has just one count. V gene TRBV5-1 combines with J gene TRBJ2-5; TRBD2 aligns across 13 bases. This CDR3 has 17 amino acids. Germline CDR1 reads SGHRS; CDR2 reads YFSETQ. V gave up 4 bases and J gave up 5 bases; unmatched junction bases: 11. In nucleotides, the CDR3 is TGCGCCAGCAGCCCAAGACTAGCGGGGGGCCTGGGTGAGACCCAGTACTTC. This gives the protein CASSPRLAGGLGETQYF.

The chain joins TRBV5-4 to TRBJ1-2; TRBD1 matches at 8 bases. The CDR3 covers 13 residues. The V gene's germline CDR1 is SGHNT and CDR2 YYREEE (reference sequence). V lost 4 bases to trimming and J lost 2 bases; unmatched junction nucleotides: 1. CDR3 region: CASSGDRNYGYTF. The DNA for the CDR3 is TGTGCCAGCAGCGGGGACAGGAACTATGGCTACACCTTC.